This entry lists 18 T cell receptor beta chains sequenced from one sample in a study of identical twins. In TCRdb, the 5' RACE reads were re-called with MiXCR into one record per CDR3 protein. Among about 530,000 distinct CDR3 sequences listed, around 24% were seen once. These data were also reused for a study on yellow fever vaccine responses in identical twins.

Input material: CD4+ T cells sorted from blood. The receptors stem from a woman under 30 in good health.

This clonotype turned up a few times. V and J are TRBV4-1 and TRBJ1-6, with 7 bases lining up with TRBD1. Germline assignment: CDR1 MGHRA and CDR2 YSYEKL. With 0 bases clipped from V and 6 bases from J, the junction kept 5 bases outside the gene matches. The CDR3 extends over 16 amino acids. CDR3 DNA sequence: TGCGCCAGCAGCCAAGATCCCGGGACAGTTAATTCACCCCTCCACTTT. Protein sequence: CASSQDPGTVNSPLHF.

The V and J genes are TRBV9 and TRBJ1-2; TRBD1 might be the D (5 bases). Germline V lookup: CDR1 SGDLS, CDR2 YYNGEE. The CDR3 consists of 14 residues. V gave up 4 bases and J gave up 6 bases, with 16 bases separating them. Here the CDR3 reads CASSPFGGEDGYTF. The DNA of the CDR3 is TGTGCCAGCAGCCCCTTTGGGGGGGAGGATGGCTACACCTTC.

This rearrangement joins TRBV5-1 to TRBJ1-4; D gene uncertain. The CDR3 has 15 amino acids. The germline CDR1 and CDR2 sequences are SGHRS and YFSETQ. V lost 1 base and J 5 bases, leaving 12 bases between the germline ends. The CDR3 protein is CASSLNPLLNEKLFF. For the CDR3, the DNA is TGCGCCAGCAGCTTGAACCCCCTCCTGAATGAAAAACTGTTTTTT.

V is TRBV3-1 and J is TRBJ1-1, with 10 bases matching TRBD1. CDR1 is LGHDT and CDR2 is YNNKEL in the germline V gene (reference sequence). The CDR3 is 14 residues long. The V and J ends lost 0 bases and 10 bases, in that order; junction bases with no gene match: 5. As DNA, the CDR3 is TGTGCCAGCAGCCAAGAGCCTAGGACAGGGGGAGCTTTCTTT. The encoded protein is CASSQEPRTGGAFF.

The chain employs TRBV4-1 and TRBJ2-7, with 7 bases fitting TRBD2. The V gene end was trimmed by 2 bases and the J gene end by 3 bases; junction bases not matched to a gene: 7. This CDR3 is built from 15 residues. Germline V CDR1 and CDR2: MGHRA, YSYEKL. This CDR3 is CASSQMGGAYYEQYF. DNA for the CDR3: TGCGCCAGCAGCCAAATGGGAGGGGCTTACTACGAGCAGTACTTC.

CDR3 sequence: CASSSGLAGGPNNEQFF. Written as DNA, the CDR3 is TGTGCCAGCAGTTCGGGACTAGCGGGGGGGCCCAACAATGAGCAGTTCTTC. This sequence joins TRBV27 and TRBJ2-1, with 16 bases that match TRBD2. V was clipped by 4 bases and J by 5 bases; unmatched bases: 5. Germline assignment: CDR1 MNHEY and CDR2 SMNVEV (reference sequence). This CDR3 comprises 17 residues.

The chain joins TRBV4-1 to TRBJ2-3; D gene uncertain. The CDR3 consists of 14 residues. Germline CDR1 MGHRA, CDR2 YSYEKL. V lost 3 bases and J 1 base, leaving 8 bases between the germline ends. Here the CDR3 reads CASSQYEGTDTQYF. In DNA form, the CDR3 reads TGCGCCAGCAGCCAGTACGAAGGCACAGATACGCAGTATTTT.

This clonotype was seen a few times. The chain recombines TRBV20-1 with TRBJ2-3, with 10 bases matching TRBD2. Trimming cost V 0 bases and J 8 bases; bases outside gene matches: 8. The CDR3 totals 15 residues. CDR1 and CDR2 (germline): DFQATT, SNEGSKA (reference sequence). This chain's CDR3 is CSARDQREGRGTQYF. CDR3 DNA sequence: TGCAGTGCTAGAGACCAGCGGGAGGGCCGGGGTACGCAGTATTTT.

This clonotype has a handful of counts. V gene TRBV12-3 or TRBV12-4 combines with J gene TRBJ2-5, with 7 bases that match TRBD1. The trim removed 8 bases at V and 4 bases at J, leaving 13 bases unmatched. This CDR3 has 15 amino acids. CDR3 DNA: TGTGCCAGCGTTCAGGGCTTACAGGGGACAGAGACCCAGTACTTC. Residues: CASVQGLQGTETQYF.

The chain carries TRBV4-2 and TRBJ1-4, with 9 bases matching TRBD1. V lost 4 bases to trimming and J lost 6 bases; unmatched junction nucleotides: 6. Germline V lookup: CDR1 LGHNA, CDR2 YNFKEQ. The CDR3 length is 15 residues. CDR3 loop: CASSRTGAGDEKLFF. The CDR3 region has the DNA TGTGCCAGCAGCCGGACAGGGGCAGGCGATGAAAAACTGTTTTTT.

The chain combines TRBV7-8 with TRBJ2-7; a possible D gene is TRBD2 (7 bases). Trimming stripped 1 base from V and 3 bases from J, with 13 bases between. The CDR3 extends over 15 amino acids. CDR1 SGHVS and CDR2 FQNEAQ come from the germline V gene. The CDR3 nucleotides are TGTGCCAGCAGCTTAGTCGGGGGGCACCTCTACGAGCAGTACTTC. Translating it yields CASSLVGGHLYEQYF.

There are a few counts of this clonotype. This chain connects TRBV5-1 to TRBJ2-2; TRBD1 aligns across 7 bases. Unmatched junction bases numbered 5, after V lost 3 bases and J lost 6 bases. Germline values: CDR1 SGHRS, CDR2 YFSETQ. This CDR3 region has 14 residues. The CDR3 loop reads CASSSGQQAGELFF. As DNA, the CDR3 is TGCGCCAGCAGCTCGGGACAGCAGGCCGGGGAGCTGTTTTTT.

The gene calls are TRBV5-1 and TRBJ2-5, with 8 bases matching TRBD2. Germline values: CDR1 SGHRS, CDR2 YFSETQ. The CDR3 runs to 14 residues. Unmatched junction bases numbered 1, after V lost 2 bases and J lost 1 base. The CDR3 nucleotides are TGCGCCAGCAGCTTCGGGGGGGTCCAAGAGACCCAGTACTTC. It translates to CASSFGGVQETQYF.

This chain connects TRBV5-1 to TRBJ1-1; 8 positions match TRBD1. V lost 1 base, J lost 8 bases, and 7 bases stayed unmatched. The germline gives CDR1 SGHRS, CDR2 YFSETQ. The CDR3 runs to 14 residues. Written as DNA, the CDR3 is TGCGCCAGCAGCTTGTGGGGACAGGTTAACGAAGCTTTCTTT. Translation: CASSLWGQVNEAFF.

The chain employs TRBV12-3 or TRBV12-4 and TRBJ2-4; no clear D. This CDR3 spans 15 amino acids. Trimming removed 4 bases at V and 0 bases at J, with 10 bases between. The CDR3 bases are TGTGCCAGCAGTTCGGGTGAGGCAGCCAAAAACATTCAGTACTTC. Protein sequence: CASSSGEAAKNIQYF.

In this sample, this clonotype turned up a few times. The CDR3 spells CATSGSARDRGLSRNEQFF. CDR3 DNA sequence: TGTGCCACCAGTGGCTCCGCACGTGACAGGGGGCTGAGCAGGAATGAGCAGTTCTTC. The genes are TRBV24-1 and TRBJ2-1, with 10 bases matching TRBD1. The CDR3 sequence is 19 residues long. With V trimmed by 5 bases and J by 7 bases, 19 bases remained unmatched. CDR1 and CDR2 (germline): KGHDR, SFDVKD.

V is TRBV5-5 and J is TRBJ2-2, with unresolved D. V was trimmed by 1 base and J by 3 bases, leaving 16 bases between them. CDR1 SGHKS and CDR2 YYEKEE come from the germline V gene (reference sequence). CDR3 length equals 17 residues. Here the CDR3 DNA reads TGTGCCAGCAGCTTGTGGGAATCAATAGCTTACACCGGGGAGCTGTTTTTT. Protein: CASSLWESIAYTGELFF.

This chain connects TRBV2 to TRBJ1-4; no clear D gene. Germline V lookup: CDR1 SNHLY, CDR2 FYNNEI. V was shortened by 5 bases and J by 7 bases, with 11 bases between the two germline ends. The CDR3 loop spans 13 amino acids. CDR3 loop: CASSSEEGEKLFF. DNA for the CDR3: TGTGCCAGCAGTTCAGAGGAGGGTGAAAAACTGTTTTTT. The whole variable domain, remainder taken from reference TRBV2 and TRBJ1-4, is EPEVTQTPSHQVTQMGQEVILRCVPISNHLYFYWYRQILGQKVEFLVSFYNNEISEKSEIFDDQFSVERPDGSNFTLKIRSTKLEDSAMYFCASSSEEGEKLFFGSGTQLSVL.